A selection of T cell receptor beta chains follows, all from one sample in a study of shared clonotypes between healthy human individuals. The data were produced by immunoSEQ multiplex PCR, yet TCRdb's version contains in-frame clones alone and is incomplete. The sample has around 1.1 million clones, about 72% seen once. The sample consisted of memory CD4+ T cells from PBMCs. Receptors were obtained from a man aged 18 to 35 in good health. Some clones in this sample may be carry-over from other donors' samples. The CDR3 runs from the conserved cysteine through the conserved F or W. D genes are given only for firm matches. Clone size, where shown, is once, few, many, or a class for clones that have expanded.

clone_size,v_call,j_call,d_call,cdr3_aa,cdr3_nt
few,TRBV29-1,TRBJ2-3,.,CSVRSSDTQYF,TGCAGCGTTAGGAGTAGTGATACGCAGTATTTT
.,TRBV27,TRBJ2-7,.,CASSLREPGAYEQYF,TGTGCCAGCAGTTTAAGGGAGCCAGGGGCCTACGAGCAGTACTTC
.,TRBV18,TRBJ2-3,TRBD2,CASSPPRGGEGRDTQYF,TGTGCCAGCTCACCCCCACGTGGGGGGGAGGGCCGAGATACGCAGTATTTT
.,TRBV5-1,TRBJ2-7,.,CASSLRGPPYEQYF,TGCGCCAGCAGCTTGCGTGGGCCCCCCTACGAGCAGTACTTC
.,TRBV4-2,TRBJ2-5,.,CASSQKSAGGETQYF,TGTGCCAGCAGCCAAAAGTCGGCCGGAGGAGAGACCCAGTACTTC
.,TRBV4-2,TRBJ2-7,TRBD2,CASSHRDYGSYEQYF,TGTGCCAGCAGCCACCGGGACTACGGTTCCTACGAGCAGTACTTC
.,TRBV9,TRBJ2-1,TRBD2,CASSPGLERNEQFF,TGTGCCAGCAGTCCGGGACTAGAGCGGAATGAGCAGTTCTTC
.,TRBV14,TRBJ2-3,.,CASSQLGVTDTQYF,TGTGCCAGCAGCCAGCTGGGGGTGACAGATACGCAGTATTTT
.,TRBV10-3,TRBJ2-2,TRBD1,CAISRQGASGELFF,TGTGCCATCAGTAGACAGGGAGCTTCCGGGGAGCTGTTTTTT
.,TRBV5-1,TRBJ2-3,.,CASSRDNADTQYF,TGCGCCAGCAGCCGCGACAACGCAGATACGCAGTATTTT
.,TRBV29-1,TRBJ2-2,.,CSVGLASVGGELFF,TGCAGCGTTGGGCTAGCGTCCGTCGGCGGGGAGCTGTTTTTT
.,TRBV20-1,TRBJ2-3,.,CSATRTDTQYF,TGCAGTGCTACCCGCACAGATACGCAGTATTTT
.,TRBV4-2,TRBJ2-3,.,CASSPRPNTDTQYF,TGTGCCAGCAGCCCCCGCCCGAACACAGATACGCAGTATTTT
.,TRBV28,TRBJ2-7,TRBD1,CASSQTGVLYEQYF,TGTGCCAGCAGCCAAACAGGGGTTTTATACGAGCAGTACTTC
.,TRBV28,TRBJ1-1,TRBD1,CASSPQTGFGTEAFF,TGTGCCAGCAGTCCCCAGACAGGGTTCGGCACTGAAGCTTTCTTT
once,TRBV5-8,TRBJ1-5,.,CASSPGHYSNQPQHF,TGTGCCAGCAGCCCGGGACATTATAGCAATCAGCCCCAGCATTTT
.,TRBV28,TRBJ2-7,.,CATGGSYEQYF,TGTGCCACCGGCGGGTCCTACGAGCAGTACTTC
.,TRBV2,TRBJ2-7,TRBD2,CASTRTSGSYEQYF,TGTGCCAGCACCCGGACTAGCGGGTCCTACGAGCAGTACTTC
.,TRBV2,TRBJ2-1,TRBD2,CASGLAGGLEQFF,TGTGCCAGCGGACTAGCGGGAGGTCTTGAGCAGTTCTTC
.,TRBV28,TRBJ1-5,.,CASSLLGRSGQPQHF,TGTGCCAGCAGTTTATTAGGCCGGAGTGGCCAGCCCCAGCATTTT
.,TRBV6-5,TRBJ2-3,TRBD2,CASSYGDGRPVDTQYF,TGTGCCAGCAGTTACGGGGACGGGAGGCCAGTAGATACGCAGTATTTT
few,TRBV11-3,TRBJ2-2,.,CASSHRGGELFF,TGTGCCAGCAGCCATCGGGGCGGGGAGCTGTTTTTT
.,TRBV4-3,TRBJ1-2,.,CAPPWPAYGYTF,TGCGCTCCCCCATGGCCTGCCTATGGCTACACCTTC
.,TRBV5-4,TRBJ2-5,.,CASSLGQQETQYF,TGTGCCAGCAGCCTAGGACAGCAAGAGACCCAGTACTTC
.,TRBV5-1,TRBJ2-6,TRBD2,CASSFPAGAGANVLTF,TGCGCCAGCAGCTTTCCGGCGGGAGCAGGGGCCAACGTCCTGACTTTC
.,TRBV7-3,TRBJ1-2,.,CASSLGANYGYTF,TGTGCCAGCAGCTTAGGAGCTAACTATGGCTACACCTTC
.,TRBV7-9,TRBJ2-1,.,CASSLDTGSNEQFF,TGTGCCAGCAGCTTAGATACCGGTTCTAATGAGCAGTTCTTC
.,TRBV6-6,TRBJ1-4,.,CASSIPGASREKLFF,TGTGCCAGCAGCATCCCAGGGGCGTCGCGTGAAAAACTGTTTTTT
.,TRBV19,TRBJ1-5,.,CASSIRGNTNQPQHF,TGTGCCAGTAGTATTAGAGGGAATACTAATCAGCCCCAGCATTTT
.,TRBV5-6,TRBJ1-3,.,CASSSGRSSGNTIYF,TGTGCCAGCAGCTCGGGACGGAGCTCTGGAAACACCATATATTTT
.,TRBV5-4,TRBJ2-7,TRBD2,CASSSRTSGWEGEQYF,TGTGCCAGCAGCTCCAGGACTAGCGGGTGGGAGGGGGAGCAGTACTTC
.,TRBV6-1,TRBJ2-7,TRBD2,CASSRLAEERYEQYF,TGTGCCAGCAGCCGACTAGCGGAGGAGCGGTACGAGCAGTACTTC
once,TRBV7-2,TRBJ2-7,.,CASSLESGIPYEQYF,TGTGCCAGCAGCTTAGAATCGGGGATCCCCTACGAGCAGTACTTC
.,TRBV9,TRBJ1-2,TRBD1,CASSVGQGDYGYTF,TGTGCCAGCAGCGTAGGACAGGGGGACTATGGCTACACCTTC
.,TRBV7-8,TRBJ1-1,.,CASSLYGQGVTEAFF,TGTGCCAGCAGCTTATACGGGCAGGGAGTGACTGAAGCTTTCTTT
.,TRBV9,TRBJ2-7,TRBD1,CASSKTGGRSYEQYF,TGTGCCAGCAGTAAAACAGGGGGCAGGTCGTACGAGCAGTACTTC
.,TRBV5-6,TRBJ1-3,.,CASSPLAGSGNTIYF,TGTGCCAGCAGCCCCCTCGCCGGCTCTGGAAACACCATATATTTT
.,TRBV5-5,TRBJ1-5,.,CASSRYRANQPQHF,TGTGCCAGCAGCCGATACAGGGCCAATCAGCCCCAGCATTTT
many,TRBV5-6,TRBJ2-7,TRBD2,CASRSGLAEQYF,TGTGCCAGCAGATCGGGACTAGCCGAGCAGTACTTC
few,TRBV15,TRBJ2-1,.,CATSRDLGRYEQFF,TGTGCCACCAGCAGAGATCTTGGCCGGTATGAGCAGTTCTTC